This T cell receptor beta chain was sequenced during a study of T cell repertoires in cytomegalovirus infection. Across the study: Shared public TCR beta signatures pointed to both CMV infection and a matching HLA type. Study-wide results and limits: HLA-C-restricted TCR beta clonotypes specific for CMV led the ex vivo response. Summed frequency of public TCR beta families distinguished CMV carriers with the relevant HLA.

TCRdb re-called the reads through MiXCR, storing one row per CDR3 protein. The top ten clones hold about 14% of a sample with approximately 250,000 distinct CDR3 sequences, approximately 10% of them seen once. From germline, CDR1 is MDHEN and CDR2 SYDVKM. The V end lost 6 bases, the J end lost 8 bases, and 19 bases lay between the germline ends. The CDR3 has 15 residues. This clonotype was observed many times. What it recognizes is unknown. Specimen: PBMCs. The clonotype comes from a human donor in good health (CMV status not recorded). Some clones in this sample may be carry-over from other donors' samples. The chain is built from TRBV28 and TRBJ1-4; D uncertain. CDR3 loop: CASSLLPGTGEKLFF. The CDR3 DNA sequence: TGTGCCAGCAGCTTACTCCCGGGAACCGGGGAAAAACTGTTTTTT.